This T cell receptor (beta chain) was retrieved from a study of long-term antiretroviral therapy in people with HIV. Study conclusions and caveats: The study found narrower CDR3 length ranges in HIV repertoires than in controls.

Trimming at V came to 5 bases and at J to 0 bases, leaving 5 bases not matched to a gene. CDR1 and CDR2 (germline): SGHKS, YYEKEE (reference sequence). The CDR3 sequence is 14 residues long. Survey-level immunoSEQ v3.0 assays were run. Sequenced by immunoSEQ multiplex PCR; TCRdb stores in-frame clones only, minus some. The table has fewer than 45,000 clones, roughly four fifths seen once. In the case of this clone: Its matching antigen is unknown.

The sequence was collected from a man aged 18 to 29 with HIV. V gene TRBV5-5 combines with J gene TRBJ2-7, with TRBD1 identical over 7 bases. The sample was unsorted PBMCs, taken 0.3 years after starting antiretroviral therapy. CDR3 sequence: CASRARDSSYEQYF. The CDR3 nucleotides read TGTGCCAGCAGGGCTAGGGACAGCTCCTACGAGCAGTACTTC.